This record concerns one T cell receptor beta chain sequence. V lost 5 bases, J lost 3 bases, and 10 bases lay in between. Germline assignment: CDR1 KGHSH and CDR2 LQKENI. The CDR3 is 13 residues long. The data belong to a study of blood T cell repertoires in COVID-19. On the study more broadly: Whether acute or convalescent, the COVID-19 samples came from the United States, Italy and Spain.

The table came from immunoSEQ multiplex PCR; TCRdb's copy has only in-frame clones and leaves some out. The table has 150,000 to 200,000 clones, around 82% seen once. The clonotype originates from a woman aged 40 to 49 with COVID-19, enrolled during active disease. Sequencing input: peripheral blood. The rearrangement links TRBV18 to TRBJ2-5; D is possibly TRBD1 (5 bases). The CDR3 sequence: CASSMSREETQYF. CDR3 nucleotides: TGTGCCAGCTCAATGTCCAGGGAAGAGACCCAGTACTTC.